The 28 T cell receptor beta chains below all came from one sample that was sequenced in a study of OX40 agonist ivuxolimab in advanced cancers. Repertoires were generated with immunoSEQ multiplex PCR, while TCRdb's copy carries only in-frame clones and drops some. The repertoire has about 58,000 clones, 80% to 90% of them found once; the top ten carry around 0.71%. Sequencing used CD4+ or CD8+ T cells sorted from blood, obtained in a trial of the OX40 agonist ivuxolimab. All receptors come from an adult with an advanced solid tumor such as melanoma, head and neck, liver or kidney cancer.

The chain carries TRBV7-2 and TRBJ1-3; D is uncertain. Germline CDR1 is SGHTA and CDR2 is FQGNSA. This CDR3 spans 15 amino acids. V was pared by 7 bases and J by 0 bases, with 13 bases between. The CDR3 region is CASNGDGTSGNTIYF. CDR3 in DNA: TGTGCCAGCAACGGTGACGGAACCTCTGGAAACACCATATATTTT.

This chain uses TRBV2 with TRBJ2-1; D uncertain. The CDR3 contains 13 residues. With 4 bases removed from V and 4 bases from J, the gap between germline ends came to 8 bases. Germline V lookup: CDR1 SNHLY, CDR2 FYNNEI. CDR3 DNA: TGTGCCAGCAGTGTCGCACAGTACAATGAGCAGTTCTTC. This encodes CASSVAQYNEQFF.

The V and J genes are TRBV7-9 and TRBJ2-5, with D uncertain. The CDR3 extends over 16 amino acids. Germline CDR1 and CDR2: SEHNR and FQNEAQ (reference sequence). V was shortened by 5 bases and J by 0 bases, with 16 bases between the two germline ends. In DNA, the CDR3 is TGTGCCAGCAGCCCCCTCGGCCAAGTGAACCAAGAGACCCAGTACTTC. Encoded protein: CASSPLGQVNQETQYF.

V gene TRBV6-5 combines with J gene TRBJ1-1; D is undetermined. The CDR3 has 13 amino acids. V lost 3 bases and J 1 base, leaving 6 bases between the germline ends. Germline V gives CDR1 MNHEY, CDR2 SVGAGI. The CDR3 coding sequence is TGTGCCAGCAGTTATGGACCGAACACTGAAGCTTTCTTT. It yields the protein CASSYGPNTEAFF.

The chain has TRBV6-5 and TRBJ1-1, with 8 bases matching TRBD1. Trimming at V came to 6 bases and at J to 4 bases, leaving 7 bases not matched to a gene. The CDR3 contains 14 residues. The V gene's germline CDR1 is MNHEY and CDR2 SVGAGI. This CDR3 is CASRETGDPTEAFF. CDR3 DNA: TGTGCCAGCAGAGAGACAGGGGACCCCACTGAAGCTTTCTTT.

J is TRBJ2-5 and V is TRBV5-4; possibly TRBD2 for D (6 bases). V was clipped by 4 bases and J by 5 bases, with 21 bases between them. CDR1 SGHNT and CDR2 YYREEE come from the germline V gene (reference sequence). The length of the CDR3 is 16 residues. CDR3 DNA: TGTGCCAGCAGCGGCGGGGACCGGTTGTCTGGGGAGACCCAGTACTTC. Translated, it gives CASSGGDRLSGETQYF.

The chain has TRBV28 and TRBJ2-1; TRBD1 agrees at 9 bases. The germline V gene encodes CDR1 MDHEN and CDR2 SYDVKM. Unmatched junction bases numbered 9, after V lost 7 bases and J lost 5 bases. The CDR3 contains 15 residues. The CDR3 loop reads CASNPRDRDHNEQFF. In DNA, the CDR3 is TGTGCCAGCAATCCGAGGGACAGGGATCACAATGAGCAGTTCTTC.

V and J are TRBV7-2 and TRBJ2-6; no firm D call. V was clipped by 0 bases and J by 4 bases, with 19 bases between them. Germline loops: CDR1 SGHTA, CDR2 FQGNSA. The CDR3 extends over 19 amino acids. DNA for the CDR3: TGTGCCAGCAGCTTAGCGCGAATGGGCCCCTTGGCCGGGGCCAACGTCCTGACTTTC. Its translation is CASSLARMGPLAGANVLTF. The complete variable domain, with remaining parts taken from reference TRBV7-2 and TRBJ2-6, reads GAGVSQSPSNKVTEKGKDVELRCDPISGHTALYWYRQSLGQGLEFLIYFQGNSAPDKSGLPSDRFSAERTGGSVSTLTIQRTQQEDSAVYLCASSLARMGPLAGANVLTFGAGSRLTVL.

The chain joins TRBV19 to TRBJ2-5; 8 nucleotides match TRBD1. The CDR3 spans 14 residues. The junction had 6 bases not matched to a gene; V was cut back by 4 bases and J by 5 bases. Germline V CDR1 and CDR2: LNHDA, SQIVND (reference sequence). CDR3 residues: CASSTTGGSETQYF. As DNA, the CDR3 is TGTGCCAGTAGTACCACAGGGGGTTCGGAGACCCAGTACTTC. The complete variable domain, with remaining parts taken from reference TRBV19 and TRBJ2-5, reads DGGITQSPKYLFRKEGQNVTLSCEQNLNHDAMYWYRQDPGQGLRLIYYSQIVNDFQKGDIAEGYSVSREKKESFPLTVTSAQKNPTAFYLCASSTTGGSETQYFGPGTRLLVL.

The chain couples TRBV6-5 to TRBJ1-2, with D tentatively TRBD1 (6 bases). The length of the CDR3 is 14 residues. Trimming took off 5 bases at V and 8 bases at J, with 18 bases between the two ends. The germline CDR1 and CDR2 sequences are MNHEY and SVGAGI. DNA for the CDR3: TGTGCCAGCAGTCCAAAACCCGGACAGTCAGGCTACACCTTC. It codes for CASSPKPGQSGYTF.

The J gene is TRBJ2-2, the V gene TRBV19; D possibly corresponds to TRBD2 (6 bases). This CDR3 contains 15 residues. Deletions cut 2 bases from V and 4 bases from J, with 11 bases between. The V gene's germline CDR1 is LNHDA and CDR2 SQIVND (reference sequence). The CDR3: CASSIRRGGTGELFF. CDR3 bases: TGTGCCAGTAGTATACGTCGGGGAGGCACCGGGGAGCTGTTTTTT.

The CDR3 DNA reads TGTGCCAGCAGCTGGGGGTCGAACACCGGGGAGCTGTTTTTT. Amino acid sequence: CASSWGSNTGELFF. V gene TRBV5-6 combines with J gene TRBJ2-2; D could derive from TRBD1 or TRBD2 (5 bases each). CDR3 length equals 14 residues. The V end was cut by 3 bases, the J end by 0 bases, with 6 bases between. Germline V gives CDR1 SGHDT, CDR2 YYEEEE. Variable domain in full (rest from reference TRBV5-6 and TRBJ2-2): DAGVTQSPTHLIKTRGQQVTLRCSPKSGHDTVSWYQQALGQGPQFIFQYYEEEERQRGNFPDRFSGHQFPNYSSELNVNALLLGDSALYLCASSWGSNTGELFFGEGSRLTVL.

The chain couples TRBV5-4 to TRBJ2-5; 9 bases fit TRBD2. CDR1 is SGHNT, CDR2 YYREEE, per germline (reference sequence). The CDR3 spans 15 residues. The ends lost 5 bases at V and 5 bases at J; junction bases unmatched: 10. The chain's CDR3 is CASRRAGGPRETQYF. As DNA, the CDR3 is TGTGCCAGCAGGCGGGCGGGGGGGCCGCGGGAGACCCAGTACTTC.

The rearrangement links TRBV6-5 to TRBJ2-3; TRBD2 matches 13 bases. Per the germline V gene, CDR1 is MNHEY and CDR2 is SVGAGI. This CDR3 region has 16 residues. V trimming: 4 bases; J trimming: 2 bases; junction bases outside the gene matches: 3. Here the CDR3 DNA reads TGTGCCAGCAGTTCGGGACTAGCGGGGTTCACAGATACGCAGTATTTT. It codes for CASSSGLAGFTDTQYF.

The J gene is TRBJ2-1, the V gene TRBV2; TRBD1 might be the D (5 bases). V was pared by 5 bases and J by 2 bases, with 13 bases between. The V gene's germline CDR1 is SNHLY and CDR2 FYNNEI. The CDR3 spans 15 residues. The CDR3, as DNA: TGTGCCAGCAGTATAGACAGAGAGCCCTACAATGAGCAGTTCTTC. This sequence encodes CASSIDREPYNEQFF.

The rearrangement joins TRBV2 to TRBJ2-3; D call uncertain. This CDR3 has 12 amino acids. Trimming removed 7 bases from V and 1 base from J, with 6 bases in between. CDR1 is SNHLY, CDR2 FYNNEI, per germline. CDR3 sequence reads: CASTDGTDTQYF. DNA for the CDR3: TGTGCCAGCACTGATGGCACAGATACGCAGTATTTT.

The V gene is TRBV11-3, the J gene TRBJ2-5; D unclear. V lost 7 bases and J lost 5, with 11 bases in between. The germline CDR1 and CDR2 sequences are SGHNT and YENEEA. CDR3 length: 12 residues. CDR3 protein: CASTIVPETQYF. The CDR3, as DNA: TGTGCCAGCACCATAGTCCCGGAGACCCAGTACTTC. The whole variable domain, remainder taken from reference TRBV11-3 and TRBJ2-5, is EAGVVQSPRYKIIEKKQPVAFWCNPISGHNTLYWYLQNLGQGPELLIRYENEEAVDDSQLPKDRFSAERLKGVDSTLKIQPAELGDSAVYLCASTIVPETQYFGPGTRLLVL.

This chain links TRBV11-2 with TRBJ2-5; 7 bases match TRBD2. This CDR3 comprises 16 residues. Germline V gene sequence: CDR1 SGHAT, CDR2 FQNNGV. J was trimmed by 5 bases and V by 4 bases; bases with no gene match: 13. CDR3 coding DNA: TGTGCCAGCAGCTATAACCAAGCGGGGCGGGGGGAGACCCAGTACTTC. This sequence encodes CASSYNQAGRGETQYF.

The genes are TRBV5-1 and TRBJ1-1; 10 nucleotides agree with TRBD1. CDR1 and CDR2 (germline): SGHRS, YFSETQ. The V segment lost 5 bases and the J segment 4 bases; nucleotides outside the gene matches: 5. This CDR3 is built from 14 residues. This CDR3 is CASRGTGVATEAFF. CDR3 bases: TGCGCCAGCAGGGGGACAGGGGTTGCCACTGAAGCTTTCTTT.

The chain recombines TRBV6-1 with TRBJ1-4; a possible D gene is TRBD1 (6 bases). There are 17 residues in the CDR3. V lost 2 bases to trimming and J lost 7 bases, with 20 bases between them. Germline V gene sequence: CDR1 MNHNS, CDR2 SASEGT. The CDR3 is CASSEKPNRVIGEKLFF. The CDR3 bases are TGTGCCAGCAGTGAAAAGCCCAACAGGGTAATTGGTGAAAAACTGTTTTTT.

This chain links TRBV5-6 with TRBJ2-7; 7 bases map to TRBD1. This CDR3 has 18 residues. The junction had 20 bases not matched to a gene; V was cut back by 6 bases and J by 2 bases. Looked up from germline, CDR1 is SGHDT and CDR2 is YYEEEE. CDR3 nucleotides: TGTGCCAGCACGATCTTGTTCTTAGGGGGCGAGAGAACCTACGAGCAGTACTTC. This translates into CASTILFLGGERTYEQYF.

V and J are TRBV5-8 and TRBJ2-1; TRBD2 matches at 8 bases. CDR1 and CDR2 from the germline V gene are SGHTS and YDEGEE. CDR3 length: 14 residues. J lost 7 bases, V lost 0 bases, and 3 bases had no gene match. The CDR3 coding sequence is TGTGCCAGCAGCTTGGTGACGGGGGGGAATGAGCAGTTCTTC. Amino acid sequence: CASSLVTGGNEQFF.

The chain links TRBV28 to TRBJ1-1; 7 nucleotides match TRBD1. The germline V gene encodes CDR1 MDHEN and CDR2 SYDVKM. The CDR3 totals 13 residues. Germline trimming cut 10 bases from V and 0 bases from J; bases unmatched to any gene: 5. The CDR3 is CATYRGMNTEAFF. The CDR3, as DNA: TGTGCCACCTACAGGGGAATGAACACTGAAGCTTTCTTT.

The J gene is TRBJ1-1, the V gene TRBV5-8; possibly TRBD1 for D (5 bases). The V and J ends lost 0 bases and 0 bases respectively, with 12 bases between them. The CDR3 consists of 16 residues. Germline V gene lookup returns CDR1 SGHTS and CDR2 YDEGEE. The CDR3 nucleotides are TGTGCCAGCAGCTTGGGTGGGGGGGTCCTGAACACTGAAGCTTTCTTT. Protein sequence: CASSLGGGVLNTEAFF.

The V and J genes are TRBV5-5 and TRBJ1-3; 7 nucleotides match TRBD1. Germline V CDR1 and CDR2: SGHKS, YYEKEE (reference sequence). With V trimmed by 2 bases and J by 0 bases, 14 bases remained unmatched. There are 19 residues in the CDR3. The CDR3 sequence is CASSLPSWLDRASGNTIYF. The CDR3 DNA reads as TGTGCCAGCAGCTTACCCTCCTGGTTAGACAGGGCCTCTGGAAACACCATATATTTT.

The V and J genes are TRBV6-6 and TRBJ1-6; TRBD1 is a possible D gene (6 bases). V was shortened by 4 bases and J by 2 bases, with 12 bases between the two germline ends. Germline CDR1 reads MNHNY; CDR2 reads SVGAGI (reference sequence). The CDR3 spans 16 residues. The CDR3 DNA follows: TGTGCCAGCAGTTCTCCGTCAGGGGCCTATAATTCACCCCTCCACTTT. It translates to CASSSPSGAYNSPLHF.

The CDR3 DNA sequence: TGCGCCAGCAGTGGGACTAGCGGGGGGGCAGGTGAGCAGTTCTTC. This gives the protein CASSGTSGGAGEQFF. The chain joins TRBV10-1 to TRBJ2-1; TRBD2 matches at 15 bases. The CDR3 is made up of 15 amino acids. Germline CDR1 and CDR2: WNHNN and SYGVQD (reference sequence). The V and J ends lost 4 bases and 9 bases, in that order; junction bases with no gene match: 4.

V and J are TRBV2 and TRBJ2-3; 12 positions agree with TRBD2. The V gene's germline CDR1 is SNHLY and CDR2 FYNNEI. The CDR3 covers 16 residues. The junction had 6 bases not matched to a gene; V was cut back by 6 bases and J by 2 bases. The CDR3 DNA sequence: TGTGCCAGCAGGGAGACTAGCGGGGGTTACACAGATACGCAGTATTTT. Amino acids: CASRETSGGYTDTQYF.